The 29 T cell receptor beta chains presented below share a single source sample, sequenced in a study of blood T cell repertoires in COVID-19. Clones were sequenced by immunoSEQ multiplex PCR, and TCRdb holds only the in-frame ones, with some missing. The sample carries 150,000 to 200,000 clones, 70% to 90% recorded once. The sequenced sample consisted of peripheral blood. The receptors derive from a man in his forties or fifties with active or convalescent COVID-19.

In this sample, this clone turned up once. The chain couples TRBV11-3 to TRBJ2-1; 13 bases fit TRBD2. The ends lost 5 bases at V and 0 bases at J; junction bases unmatched: 7. The CDR3 length is 18 residues. Germline V gene sequence: CDR1 SGHNT, CDR2 YENEEA. CDR3 coding DNA: TGTGCCAGCAGCCGCTCAACTAGCGGGGGGGCCTCCTACAATGAGCAGTTCTTC. It is translated as CASSRSTSGGASYNEQFF. Filled out from reference TRBV11-3 and TRBJ2-1, the complete variable domain reads EAGVVQSPRYKIIEKKQPVAFWCNPISGHNTLYWYLQNLGQGPELLIRYENEEAVDDSQLPKDRFSAERLKGVDSTLKIQPAELGDSAVYLCASSRSTSGGASYNEQFFGPGTRLTVL.

The chain's CDR3 is CASSRRGGENEKLFF. In DNA form, the CDR3 reads TGTGCCAGCAGCCGCCGCGGTGGGGAGAATGAAAAACTGTTTTTT. This chain joins TRBV11-2 and TRBJ1-4; D gene ambiguous. In germline, CDR1 is SGHAT, CDR2 FQNNGV. The CDR3 is made up of 15 amino acids. Trimming removed 5 bases at V and 5 bases at J, with 15 bases between.

The chain is built from TRBV30 and TRBJ1-1, with TRBD1 as a possible D gene (5 bases). V was shortened by 3 bases and J by 1 base, with 12 bases between the two germline ends. Per germline, CDR1 GTSNPN and CDR2 SVGIG (reference sequence). The CDR3 length is 14 residues. CDR3 residues: CAWRGGGANTEAFF. DNA of the CDR3: TGTGCCTGGAGGGGCGGAGGGGCGAACACTGAAGCTTTCTTT.

The chain joins TRBV5-5 to TRBJ2-5; 9 bases map to TRBD1. This CDR3 is 18 amino acids long. The J segment lost 5 bases and the V segment lost 3 bases, leaving 17 bases of the junction unmatched. Germline-derived CDR1 and CDR2 are SGHKS and YYEKEE (reference sequence). CDR3 sequence reads: CASSWSGDRVIRGETQYF. The CDR3, as DNA: TGTGCCAGCAGCTGGTCGGGGGACAGGGTTATCCGTGGGGAGACCCAGTACTTC.

This clone was picked up one time. J is TRBJ2-2 and V is TRBV27; tentative D call: TRBD1 (5 bases). Germline V gene sequence: CDR1 MNHEY, CDR2 SMNVEV (reference sequence). There are 12 residues in the CDR3. V lost 6 bases and J 5 bases, leaving 7 bases between the germline ends. The CDR3 region has the DNA TGTGCCAGCAGGGGGCTTACCGGGGAGCTGTTTTTT. Translation gives CASRGLTGELFF.

CDR3 nucleotide sequence: TGTGCCAGCAGCCAAGATACTACTAGCCAAGAGACCCAGTACTTC. Encoded protein: CASSQDTTSQETQYF. This chain links TRBV3-1 (or the pseudogene TRBV3-2) with TRBJ2-5, with D perhaps matching TRBD2 (5 bases). Germline V gene lookup returns CDR1 LGHDT and CDR2 YNNKEL (reference sequence). Trimming removed 0 bases at V and 1 base at J, with 9 bases between. The CDR3 loop spans 15 amino acids.

The chain links TRBV7-8 to TRBJ2-6; 8 positions agree with TRBD1. The length of the CDR3 is 18 residues. Per the germline V gene, CDR1 is SGHVS and CDR2 is FQNEAQ. J lost 0 bases, V lost 2 bases, and 6 bases had no gene match. The CDR3 nucleotides read TGTGCCAGCAGCTTATTTGGACAGGGAGGCTCTGGGGCCAACGTCCTGACTTTC. Translated: CASSLFGQGGSGANVLTF.

The genes are TRBV4-1 and TRBJ1-5; maybe TRBD1 (6 bases). Germline V CDR1 and CDR2: MGHRA, YSYEKL. The V gene lost 0 bases and the J gene lost 11 bases, with 17 bases spanning the gap. The CDR3 is made up of 15 amino acids. CDR3 protein: CASSQDPTGSSSQHF. The DNA of the CDR3 is TGCGCCAGCAGCCAAGATCCGACAGGCTCTTCCTCCCAGCATTTT.

This clone was seen once. The CDR3 region has the DNA TGTGCCAGCAGCGTGCTAATAGAGACAGGAGGAGAAGCTTTCTTT. The encoded protein is CASSVLIETGGEAFF. The genes are TRBV9 and TRBJ1-1, with D possibly being TRBD1 (6 bases). The CDR3 covers 15 residues. In germline, CDR1 is SGDLS, CDR2 YYNGEE. The V end was cut by 2 bases, the J end by 8 bases, with 19 bases between.

J is TRBJ2-3 and V is TRBV9, with D tentatively TRBD2 (6 bases). CDR1 and CDR2 (germline): SGDLS, YYNGEE. V was clipped by 0 bases and J by 6 bases, with 14 bases between them. This CDR3 region has 15 residues. CDR3 DNA: TGTGCCAGCAGCGTAGCAGGGACCCTAGCGGATACGCAGTATTTT. Protein sequence: CASSVAGTLADTQYF.

This clone was counted between two and nine times. The chain couples TRBV5-4 to TRBJ1-4; 9 bases are a match to TRBD1. Per germline, CDR1 SGHNT and CDR2 YYREEE (reference sequence). The CDR3 spans 15 residues. The junction had 3 bases not matched to a gene; V was cut back by 4 bases and J by 2 bases. The CDR3 sequence is CASSIDRGTNEKLFF. The CDR3 region has the DNA TGTGCCAGCAGCATCGACAGGGGGACTAATGAAAAACTGTTTTTT.

The J gene is TRBJ1-2, the V gene TRBV6-5; tentative D call: TRBD1 (5 bases). Germline assignment: CDR1 MNHEY and CDR2 SVGAGI. Trimming pared 0 bases from V and 8 bases from J, leaving 13 bases between. This CDR3 region has 14 residues. The CDR3 sequence is CASSYSKAGPGYTF. CDR3 DNA: TGTGCCAGCAGTTACTCGAAGGCAGGGCCCGGCTACACCTTC.

The chain is built from TRBV5-1 and TRBJ2-7; 8 bases fit TRBD1. V shed 0 bases and J 0 bases; nucleotides not matched to a gene: 2. The germline V gene encodes CDR1 SGHRS and CDR2 YFSETQ. The CDR3 is made up of 15 amino acids. The CDR3 DNA follows: TGCGCCAGCAGCTTGGGGACAGGGTACTCCTACGAGCAGTACTTC. This translates into CASSLGTGYSYEQYF.

V is TRBV28 and J is TRBJ1-2; a possible D gene is TRBD1 (6 bases). CDR1 is MDHEN and CDR2 is SYDVKM in the germline V gene. The CDR3 runs to 15 residues. Trimming took 3 bases from V and 8 from J, leaving 19 bases between them. This CDR3 is CASSFGRRSGVGYTF. Here the CDR3 DNA reads TGTGCCAGCAGTTTCGGTCGTAGATCAGGGGTCGGCTACACCTTC.

The rearrangement uses TRBV4-1 and TRBJ1-2; D remains ambiguous. Germline values: CDR1 MGHRA, CDR2 YSYEKL. The CDR3 runs 14 residues. V lost 4 bases and J 4 bases, leaving 13 bases between the germline ends. CDR3: CASSPREGIYGYTF. DNA for the CDR3: TGCGCCAGCAGCCCGAGGGAGGGAATCTATGGCTACACCTTC.

V is TRBV7-9 and J is TRBJ1-6; 8 bases map to TRBD1. The junction had 2 bases not matched to a gene; V was cut back by 4 bases and J by 3 bases. Looked up from germline, CDR1 is SEHNR and CDR2 is FQNEAQ (reference sequence). CDR3 length equals 15 residues. In nucleotides, the CDR3 is TGTGCCAGCAGCTCTGGACAGGGCTATAATTCACCCCTCCACTTT. Translating gives CASSSGQGYNSPLHF.

The CDR3, as DNA: TGTGCCAGCCAGGCAGGGCCAGGAAACACCATATATTTT. Amino acid sequence: CASQAGPGNTIYF. The V and J genes are TRBV5-6 and TRBJ1-3; maybe TRBD1 (5 bases). Germline assignment: CDR1 SGHDT and CDR2 YYEEEE. V lost 7 bases to trimming and J lost 4 bases, with 12 bases between them. This CDR3 region has 13 residues. The variable domain in full, completed from reference TRBV5-6 and TRBJ1-3, reads DAGVTQSPTHLIKTRGQQVTLRCSPKSGHDTVSWYQQALGQGPQFIFQYYEEEERQRGNFPDRFSGHQFPNYSSELNVNALLLGDSALYLCASQAGPGNTIYFGEGSWLTVV.

This chain connects TRBV5-1 to TRBJ2-3; D not certain. CDR3 length: 12 residues. Trimming shortened V by 0 bases and J by 5 bases, and 4 bases separated the two germline ends. Germline-derived CDR1 and CDR2 are SGHRS and YFSETQ. The CDR3 sequence is CASSLGLDTQYF. CDR3 in DNA: TGCGCCAGCAGCTTGGGGCTAGATACGCAGTATTTT. Combining the CDR3 with reference TRBV5-1 and TRBJ2-3 gives the whole variable domain KAGVTQTPRYLIKTRGQQVTLSCSPISGHRSVSWYQQTPGQGLQFLFEYFSETQRNKGNFPGRFSGRQFSNSRSEMNVSTLELGDSALYLCASSLGLDTQYFGPGTRLTVL.

This sequence joins TRBV19 and TRBJ1-2; D is unresolved. This CDR3 has 13 residues. The V and J ends lost 1 base and 6 bases respectively, with 9 bases between them. CDR1 LNHDA and CDR2 SQIVND come from the germline V gene (reference sequence). The CDR3 bases are TGTGCCAGTAGTATAGCCCGGGGAGATGGCTACACCTTC. Encoded protein: CASSIARGDGYTF.

The CDR3 DNA reads TGTGCCAGCAATACAGGGGGCATTGGGGATACGCAGTATTTT. Its translation is CASNTGGIGDTQYF. The rearrangement uses TRBV28 and TRBJ2-3; 9 bases line up with TRBD1. Losses at the gene ends were 7 bases for V and 6 bases for J; bases not matched to a gene: 8. Germline-derived CDR1 and CDR2 are MDHEN and SYDVKM. CDR3 length: 14 amino acids.

The rearrangement joins TRBV29-1 to TRBJ1-1; weak D call: TRBD1 (6 bases). There are 12 residues in the CDR3. The germline V gene has CDR1 SQVTM and CDR2 ANQGSEA. The V gene lost 7 bases and the J gene lost 4 bases, with 13 bases spanning the gap. The DNA for the CDR3 is TGCAGCGCCGAAGGGGGGGGCACTGAAGCTTTCTTT. Translating gives CSAEGGGTEAFF.

The V and J genes are TRBV3-1 (or the pseudogene TRBV3-2) and TRBJ1-2; D unresolved. CDR3 size: 15 residues. Trimming took 3 bases from V and 1 from J, leaving 12 bases between them. Germline CDR1 LGHDT, CDR2 YNNKEL (reference sequence). The CDR3, as DNA: TGTGCCAGCAGCCAGGGTCGGAGTCATAACTATGGCTACACCTTC. Its protein product is CASSQGRSHNYGYTF.

This chain connects TRBV9 to TRBJ2-2; D is unclear. The germline V and J ends were trimmed by 0 bases and 1 base, with 16 bases remaining between them. The germline V gene has CDR1 SGDLS and CDR2 YYNGEE. This CDR3 comprises 18 residues. The CDR3, as DNA: TGTGCCAGCAGCGTAGAGGTCGGCAAGGAGCGGAACACCGGGGAGCTGTTTTTT. It specifies CASSVEVGKERNTGELFF.

V usage is TRBV5-1 and J usage is TRBJ1-6; D possibly corresponds to TRBD1 (6 bases). Germline CDR1 reads SGHRS; CDR2 reads YFSETQ. V gave up 0 bases and J gave up 10 bases, with 11 bases separating them. The CDR3 extends over 14 amino acids. CDR3 DNA: TGCGCCAGCAGCTTGGATGGGGGGGCCTCACCCCTCCACTTT. Amino acid sequence: CASSLDGGASPLHF.

The J gene is TRBJ1-2, the V gene TRBV12-3 or TRBV12-4; D is possibly TRBD1 (5 bases). V was cut by 5 bases and J by 4 bases, with 11 bases left in between. The CDR3 sequence is 13 residues long. CDR3 sequence (DNA): TGTGCCAGCAGTGCGACAGAGTCCTATGGCTACACCTTC. Its protein is CASSATESYGYTF.

This sequence joins TRBV5-1 and TRBJ2-3; 7 positions match TRBD2. V lost 0 bases to trimming and J lost 2 bases; unmatched junction nucleotides: 6. The CDR3 extends over 16 amino acids. Germline V CDR1 and CDR2: SGHRS, YFSETQ. The CDR3 reads CASSLGRGGPTDTQYF. The CDR3, as DNA: TGCGCCAGCAGCTTGGGACGCGGGGGACCCACAGATACGCAGTATTTT.

The J gene is TRBJ2-1, the V gene TRBV5-3, with 13 positions matching TRBD2. TRBV5-3 is annotated as an ORF whose role is uncertain. This CDR3 has 15 amino acids. The V segment lost 4 bases and the J segment 10 bases; nucleotides outside the gene matches: 8. CDR3 in DNA: TGTGCCAGAAGCGGACCGGGACTAGCGGGGCGGGAGCAGTTCTTC. It translates to CARSGPGLAGREQFF.

The chain links TRBV10-3 to TRBJ1-1, with a weak D call TRBD1 (6 bases). This CDR3 comprises 13 residues. Germline CDR1 ENHRY, CDR2 SYGVKD. V was shortened by 3 bases and J by 10 bases, with 15 bases between the two germline ends. CDR3 amino acids: CAISDRGSLVAFF. The CDR3 bases are TGTGCCATCAGTGACAGGGGAAGTCTTGTAGCTTTCTTT.

The chain uses TRBV18 and TRBJ2-2; 8 bases line up with TRBD1. CDR1 KGHSH and CDR2 LQKENI come from the germline V gene. This CDR3 comprises 16 residues. The J segment lost 0 bases and the V segment lost 4 bases, leaving 4 bases of the junction unmatched. The CDR3 region is CASSRGQGSNTGELFF. CDR3 coding DNA: TGTGCCAGCTCACGCGGACAGGGATCGAACACCGGGGAGCTGTTTTTT.